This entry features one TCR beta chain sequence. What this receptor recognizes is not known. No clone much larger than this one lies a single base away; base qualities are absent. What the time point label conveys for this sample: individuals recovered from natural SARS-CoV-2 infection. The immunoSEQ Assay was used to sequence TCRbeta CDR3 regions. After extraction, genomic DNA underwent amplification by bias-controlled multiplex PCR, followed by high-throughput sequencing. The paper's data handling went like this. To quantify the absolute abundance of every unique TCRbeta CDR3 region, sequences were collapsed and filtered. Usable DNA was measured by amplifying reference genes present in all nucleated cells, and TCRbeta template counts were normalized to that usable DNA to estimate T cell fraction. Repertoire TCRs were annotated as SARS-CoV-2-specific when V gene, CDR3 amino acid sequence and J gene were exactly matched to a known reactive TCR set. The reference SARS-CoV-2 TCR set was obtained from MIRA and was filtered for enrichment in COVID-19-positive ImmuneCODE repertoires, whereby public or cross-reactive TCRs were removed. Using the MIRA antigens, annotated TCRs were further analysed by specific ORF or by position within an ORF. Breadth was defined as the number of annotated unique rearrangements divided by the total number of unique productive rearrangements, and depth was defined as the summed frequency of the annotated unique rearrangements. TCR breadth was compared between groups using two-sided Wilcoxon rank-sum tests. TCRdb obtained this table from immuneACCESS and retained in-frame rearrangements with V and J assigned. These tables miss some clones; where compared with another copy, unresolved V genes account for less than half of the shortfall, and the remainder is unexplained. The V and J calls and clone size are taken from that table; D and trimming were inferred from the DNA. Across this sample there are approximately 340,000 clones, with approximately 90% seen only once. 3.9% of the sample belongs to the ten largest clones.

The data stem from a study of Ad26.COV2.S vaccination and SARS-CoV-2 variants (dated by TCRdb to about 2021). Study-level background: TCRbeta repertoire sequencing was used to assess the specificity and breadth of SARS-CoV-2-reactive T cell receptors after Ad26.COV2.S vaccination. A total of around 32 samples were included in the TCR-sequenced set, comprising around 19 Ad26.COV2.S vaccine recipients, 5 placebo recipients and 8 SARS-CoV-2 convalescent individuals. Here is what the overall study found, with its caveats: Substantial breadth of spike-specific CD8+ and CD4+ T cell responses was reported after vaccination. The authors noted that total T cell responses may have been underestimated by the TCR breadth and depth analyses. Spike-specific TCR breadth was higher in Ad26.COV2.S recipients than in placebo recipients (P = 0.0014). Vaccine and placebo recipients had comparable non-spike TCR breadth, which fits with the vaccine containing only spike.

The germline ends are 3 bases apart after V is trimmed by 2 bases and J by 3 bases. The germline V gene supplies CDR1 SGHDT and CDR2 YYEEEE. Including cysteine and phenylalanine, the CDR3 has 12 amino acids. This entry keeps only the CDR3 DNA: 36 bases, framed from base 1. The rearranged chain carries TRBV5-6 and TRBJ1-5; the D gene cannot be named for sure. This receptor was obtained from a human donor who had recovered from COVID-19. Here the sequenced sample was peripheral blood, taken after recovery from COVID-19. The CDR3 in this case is CASSFDNQPQHF. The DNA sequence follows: TGTGCCAGCAGCTTTGACAATCAGCCCCAGCATTTT.